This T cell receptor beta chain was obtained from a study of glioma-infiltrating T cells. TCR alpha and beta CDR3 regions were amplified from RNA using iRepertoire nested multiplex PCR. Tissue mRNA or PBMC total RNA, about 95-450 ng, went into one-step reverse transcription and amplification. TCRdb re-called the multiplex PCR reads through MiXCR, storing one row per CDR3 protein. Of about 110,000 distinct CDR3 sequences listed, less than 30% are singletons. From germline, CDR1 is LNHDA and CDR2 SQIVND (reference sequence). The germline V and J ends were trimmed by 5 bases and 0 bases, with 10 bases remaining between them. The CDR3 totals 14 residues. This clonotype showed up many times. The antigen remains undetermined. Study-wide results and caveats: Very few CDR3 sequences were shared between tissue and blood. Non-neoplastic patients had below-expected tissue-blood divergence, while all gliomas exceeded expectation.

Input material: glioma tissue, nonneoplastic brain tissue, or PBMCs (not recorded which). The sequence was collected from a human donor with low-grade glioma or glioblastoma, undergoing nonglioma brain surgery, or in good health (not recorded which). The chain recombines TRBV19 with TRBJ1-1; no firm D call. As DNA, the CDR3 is TGTGCCAGTAGTCATGGCAGGATGAACACTGAAGCTTTCTTT. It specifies CASSHGRMNTEAFF.